The rows below give T cell receptor beta chains drawn from one sample of a study of graft-versus-host responses after intestinal transplantation. The method was immunoSEQ multiplex PCR; TCRdb's version includes in-frame clones alone and lacks a portion of them. The table includes roughly 92,000 clones, roughly 90% detected once. Their cognate antigens are unknown. The sample consisted of unstimulated CD4+ T cells sorted from spleen or lymph node cells, taken before intestinal transplant. The receptors derive from a human donor who received an intestinal transplant. The CDR3 runs from the conserved cysteine through the conserved F or W. Fields, in order: V gene, CDR3 length, J gene, clone size, D gene, CDR3 protein, CDR3 DNA. The D gene is left open where the match is weak. A clone size is listed for some rows: how often the clone was seen (once, few, many), or a class if it is expanded.

TRBV29-1	11	TRBJ2-3	.	.	CSVAGVNTQYF	TGCAGCGTTGCGGGGGTGAATACGCAGTATTTT
TRBV9	15	TRBJ1-1	.	.	CASSVGAGLNTEAFF	TGTGCCAGCAGCGTAGGGGCAGGGTTGAACACTGAAGCTTTCTTT
TRBV2	13	TRBJ2-7	.	.	CASEHRDSYEQYF	TGTGCCAGCGAGCACAGGGATTCCTACGAGCAGTACTTC
TRBV4-1	15	TRBJ1-6	few	TRBD1	CASSLAGQGASPLHF	TGCGCCAGCAGCCTAGCGGGACAGGGGGCTTCACCCCTCCACTTT
TRBV6-6	14	TRBJ2-7	.	.	CASSYLGARYEQYF	TGTGCCAGCAGTTACTTGGGGGCGCGGTACGAGCAGTACTTC
TRBV5-4	16	TRBJ1-1	.	.	CASSLDPDRPNTEAFF	TGTGCCAGCAGCTTGGACCCCGACAGACCTAACACTGAAGCTTTCTTT
TRBV5-1	15	TRBJ2-1	.	TRBD1	CASSFPDRAYNEQFF	TGCGCCAGCAGCTTCCCCGACAGGGCATACAATGAGCAGTTCTTC
TRBV5-1	12	TRBJ1-1	.	.	CASSWGGTEAFF	TGCGCCAGCAGCTGGGGGGGGACTGAAGCTTTCTTT
TRBV7-9	16	TRBJ2-7	once	.	CASSPRYERVSYEQYF	TGTGCCAGCAGCCCGAGGTATGAGCGGGTCTCCTACGAGCAGTACTTC
TRBV5-1	14	TRBJ1-4	.	TRBD1	CASRDRVSNEKLFF	TGCGCCAGCAGAGACAGGGTCTCCAATGAAAAACTGTTTTTT
TRBV2	15	TRBJ1-4	.	.	CASSESGWTNEKLFF	TGTGCCAGCAGTGAATCAGGGTGGACTAATGAAAAACTGTTTTTT
TRBV7-9	13	TRBJ1-1	.	.	CASSLARNTEAFF	TGTGCCAGCAGCTTAGCTCGGAACACTGAAGCTTTCTTT
TRBV25-1	16	TRBJ2-1	.	TRBD1	CASSESLGQGVNEQFF	TGTGCCAGCAGTGAGAGTCTGGGACAGGGCGTTAATGAGCAGTTCTTC
TRBV4-2	15	TRBJ2-7	.	.	CASSQVAPGSYEQYF	TGTGCCAGCAGCCAAGTGGCGCCGGGCTCCTACGAGCAGTACTTC
TRBV4-2	15	TRBJ2-1	.	TRBD2	CASSPRGAAYNEQFF	TGTGCCAGCAGCCCGCGGGGGGCCGCCTACAATGAGCAGTTCTTC
TRBV7-6	14	TRBJ2-7	.	.	CASGAQRVPYEQYF	TGTGCCAGCGGGGCTCAGCGGGTCCCCTACGAGCAGTACTTC
TRBV19	16	TRBJ1-5	once	TRBD1	CATQNRGPLHGQPQHF	TGTGCCACCCAAAACAGGGGGCCGCTTCATGGTCAGCCCCAGCATTTT
TRBV6-1	10	TRBJ2-7	.	.	CASSEGGTYF	TGTGCCAGCAGTGAGGGAGGCACGTACTTC
TRBV2	13	TRBJ2-4	.	TRBD1	CASTGTGGLLQYF	TGTGCCAGCACCGGGACAGGGGGTCTTTTGCAGTACTTC
TRBV6-5	15	TRBJ1-3	.	TRBD1	CASSWDRGSGNTIYF	TGTGCCAGCAGCTGGGACAGGGGCTCTGGAAACACCATATATTTT
TRBV7-8	15	TRBJ2-1	once	.	CASSPRRASYNEQFF	TGTGCCAGCAGCCCGCGGCGGGCCTCCTACAATGAGCAGTTCTTC
TRBV27	11	TRBJ1-1	.	.	CASTGGTEAFF	TGTGCCAGCACGGGGGGCACTGAAGCTTTCTTT
TRBV6-6	13	TRBJ1-1	.	.	CASTPGSNTEAFF	TGTGCCAGCACCCCAGGGTCGAACACTGAAGCTTTCTTT
TRBV7-2	12	TRBJ1-1	.	.	CASSLQGWGAFF	TGTGCCAGCAGCCTACAGGGCTGGGGAGCTTTCTTT
TRBV29-1	14	TRBJ2-2	.	.	CSAFGELNTGELFF	TGCAGCGCTTTTGGGGAGTTGAACACCGGGGAGCTGTTTTTT
TRBV7-9	14	TRBJ1-1	.	TRBD1	CASSRDRAVDEAFF	TGTGCCAGCAGCCGCGACAGGGCGGTCGATGAAGCTTTCTTT
TRBV6-5	15	TRBJ2-2	.	TRBD1	CASRYRGRRTGELFF	TGTGCCAGCAGGTACAGGGGGCGCAGGACCGGGGAGCTGTTTTTT
TRBV2	14	TRBJ2-5	.	TRBD2	CASIFGGDGETQYF	TGTGCCAGCATCTTCGGGGGGGATGGAGAGACCCAGTACTTC
TRBV7-8	15	TRBJ2-3	.	TRBD1	CASNRGAYMGNTQYF	TGTGCCAGCAACAGGGGGGCCTACATGGGGAATACGCAGTATTTT
TRBV5-1	13	TRBJ1-2	few	.	CASSLGDSYGYTF	TGCGCCAGCAGCTTAGGAGACAGCTATGGCTACACCTTC
TRBV5-1	15	TRBJ2-3	once	.	CASSGGTEGASGAVF	TGCGCCAGCAGCGGGGGGACAGAGGGAGCTTCTGGCGCAGTATTT
TRBV18	14	TRBJ1-3	once	.	CASSPGTKGNTIYF	TGTGCCAGCTCACCAGGGACAAAGGGAAACACCATATATTTT
TRBV11-3	16	TRBJ2-2	once	.	CASRAGIIPNTGELFF	TGTGCCAGCAGGGCAGGGATAATTCCGAACACCGGGGAGCTGTTTTTT
TRBV5-1	16	TRBJ2-3	.	TRBD2	CASNTLAGGDYDTQYF	TGCGCCAGCAACACCCTAGCGGGGGGGGACTATGATACGCAGTATTTT
TRBV15	13	TRBJ2-7	once	.	CATKDDLAREQYF	TGTGCCACCAAGGACGACCTAGCAAGGGAGCAGTACTTC
TRBV27	16	TRBJ1-1	.	TRBD1	CASSLQGTGWGTEAFF	TGTGCCAGCAGTTTACAGGGGACAGGGTGGGGCACTGAAGCTTTCTTT
TRBV7-6	14	TRBJ2-2	.	.	CASSLNTLAGELFF	TGTGCCAGCAGCTTAAACACCCTCGCCGGGGAGCTGTTTTTT
TRBV10-3	16	TRBJ2-3	.	.	CAISGDWSTSTDTQYF	TGTGCCATCAGTGGCGACTGGTCCACTAGCACAGATACGCAGTATTTT
TRBV29-1	12	TRBJ1-2	.	TRBD1	CSARDSLYGYTF	TGCAGCGCTAGGGACAGTCTCTATGGCTACACCTTC
TRBV5-1	14	TRBJ2-3	.	.	CASSLTSRPDTQYF	TGCGCCAGCAGCTTGACTAGTCGCCCAGATACGCAGTATTTT
TRBV28	16	TRBJ2-2	.	.	CASSARGWGDTGELFF	TGTGCCAGCAGCGCGCGAGGGTGGGGGGACACCGGGGAGCTGTTTTTT
TRBV18	16	TRBJ1-4	.	TRBD1	CASSNDRGLANEKLFF	TGTGCCAGCTCAAACGACAGGGGGCTGGCTAATGAAAAACTGTTTTTT
TRBV29-1	15	TRBJ1-1	once	.	CSVEGFLGFGTEAFF	TGCAGCGTTGAAGGCTTTCTGGGCTTTGGCACTGAAGCTTTCTTT
TRBV15	16	TRBJ1-4	.	.	CATSRGQGTLNEKLFF	TGTGCCACCAGCAGAGGGCAGGGGACACTGAATGAAAAACTGTTTTTT
TRBV11-2	14	TRBJ1-1	few	TRBD1	CASRRDSFSPEAFF	TGTGCCAGCAGACGGGACAGTTTTAGCCCAGAAGCTTTCTTT
TRBV4-1	18	TRBJ2-7	.	TRBD2	CASSRVPSGDYSSYEQYF	TGCGCCAGCAGCCGCGTCCCTAGCGGGGACTACAGCTCCTACGAGCAGTACTTC
TRBV7-9	13	TRBJ2-2	.	.	CASGSGSTGELFF	TGTGCCAGCGGCTCTGGGAGCACCGGGGAGCTGTTTTTT
TRBV19	14	TRBJ1-6	.	TRBD1	CASRDRDHNSPLHF	TGTGCCAGTAGGGACAGGGACCATAATTCACCCCTCCACTTT
TRBV10-3	13	TRBJ2-3	once	TRBD2	CAITPRGTDTQYF	TGTGCCATCACCCCGCGGGGGACAGATACGCAGTATTTT
TRBV7-9	16	TRBJ2-2	.	TRBD1	CASSPRQGRWAGELFF	TGTGCCAGCAGCCCCCGACAGGGAAGATGGGCCGGGGAGCTGTTTTTT
TRBV6-5	14	TRBJ1-2	.	.	CASSSASPARGYTF	TGTGCCAGCAGTTCTGCCAGTCCAGCGCGGGGCTACACCTTC
TRBV6-5	14	TRBJ2-7	once	.	CASSSLDGNYEQYF	TGTGCCAGCAGCAGTCTCGACGGGAACTACGAGCAGTACTTC
TRBV5-6	13	TRBJ1-1	.	.	CASSLTGSTEAFF	TGTGCCAGCAGCTTAACGGGAAGCACTGAAGCTTTCTTT
TRBV2	13	TRBJ1-1	.	.	CALSRAANTEAFF	TGTGCGCTAAGTCGTGCGGCGAACACTGAAGCTTTCTTT
TRBV5-4	18	TRBJ2-3	.	TRBD2	CASSPIRTSGGGTDTQYF	TGTGCCAGCAGCCCCATTCGGACTAGCGGGGGGGGGACAGATACGCAGTATTTT
TRBV21-1	19	TRBJ1-4	.	.	CASPGRGRNGMGTNEKLFF	TGTGCCAGCCCCGGGAGAGGGCGAAATGGAATGGGAACTAATGAAAAACTGTTTTTT
TRBV6-5	15	TRBJ2-7	.	.	CASSYTGFSSYEQYF	TGTGCCAGCAGTTACACAGGGTTTTCCTCCTACGAGCAGTACTTC
TRBV18	14	TRBJ1-4	.	TRBD1	CASSTTGLGEKLFF	TGTGCCAGCTCGACGACAGGGTTGGGCGAAAAACTGTTTTTT
TRBV6-1	15	TRBJ2-1	.	TRBD1	CASRPTGGGYNEQFF	TGTGCCAGCAGGCCCACAGGGGGAGGCTACAATGAGCAGTTCTTC